What follows are 27 T cell receptor beta chains derived from one specimen sequenced in a study of CD8+CD57+ T cells in acquired aplastic anemia. Sequencing involved patients with CD8+CD57+ cell expansion previously shown by flow cytometry. Genomic DNA served as template for TCR beta VDJ and CDR3 profiling. TCRdb reprocessed the reads with MiXCR, giving one entry per CDR3 protein. The sample lists 150,000 to 200,000 distinct CDR3 sequences; 47% were seen once. The sequencing input was sorted CD4+, CD8+, or CD8+CD57+ T cells (not recorded which) from PBMCs. These receptors were collected from a human donor with aplastic anemia.

This clonotype has at least ten counts. The chain recombines TRBV5-1 with TRBJ2-1; 7 bases match TRBD1. V shed 4 bases and J 4 bases; nucleotides not matched to a gene: 8. This CDR3 has 15 residues. Germline V gives CDR1 SGHRS, CDR2 YFSETQ. The CDR3 spells CASSLTGTAYNEQFF. As DNA, the CDR3 is TGCGCCAGCAGCCTTACCGGGACAGCGTACAATGAGCAGTTCTTC.

This clonotype was seen only a few times. The genes are TRBV3-1 and TRBJ2-1; 9 bases are a match to TRBD2. Looked up from germline, CDR1 is LGHDT and CDR2 is YNNKEL (reference sequence). Trimming removed 0 bases from V and 6 bases from J; junction bases left unmatched: 3. This CDR3 contains 15 residues. CDR3 sequence reads: CASSQEAGGPNEQFF. The CDR3 coding sequence is TGTGCCAGCAGCCAAGAAGCGGGGGGCCCCAATGAGCAGTTCTTC.

The chain links TRBV12-3 or TRBV12-4 to TRBJ2-1; the match to TRBD2 covers 12 bases. The junction had 8 bases not matched to a gene; V was cut back by 5 bases and J by 0 bases. CDR3 length: 18 residues. The CDR3 nucleotides read TGTGCCAGCAGTCCGAGACTAGCGGGGGTCCTCTCCTACAATGAGCAGTTCTTC. Its translation: CASSPRLAGVLSYNEQFF.

This clonotype was observed many times. V is TRBV5-4 and J is TRBJ1-4; D call uncertain. The CDR3 loop spans 17 amino acids. V was clipped by 0 bases and J by 0 bases, with 12 bases between them. CDR1 is SGHNT, CDR2 YYREEE, per germline (reference sequence). This CDR3 reads CASSLAATPSTNEKLFF. CDR3 sequence (DNA): TGTGCCAGCAGCTTGGCCGCTACCCCATCAACTAATGAAAAACTGTTTTTT.

This clonotype was seen just once. This could be a read error, since a much larger clone is one nucleotide away. In this CDR3 the conserved last residue, phenylalanine or tryptophan, is missing, so a read error is likely. The J gene is TRBJ1-1, the V gene TRBV11-3; the D is unclear. V dropped 0 bases and J dropped 5 bases, with 10 bases sitting between them. This CDR3 has 14 residues. The germline gives CDR1 SGHNT, CDR2 YENEEA. In nucleotides, the CDR3 is TGTGCCAGCAGCTTAGATGGTCCAAGTACTGAAGCTTTCCTT. This encodes CASSLDGPSTEAFL.

This clonotype was counted many times. The V and J genes are TRBV12-3 or TRBV12-4 and TRBJ1-6; the D gene is possibly TRBD1 (6 bases). The ends were cut back, 1 base at V and 7 bases at J, with 8 bases in the middle. The CDR3 is made up of 14 amino acids. In nucleotides, the CDR3 is TGTGCCAGCAGTTTAGACAGGGAGAATTCACCCCTCCACTTT. Protein: CASSLDRENSPLHF.

CDR3 loop: CASSYRGQGADYGYTF. In nucleotides, the CDR3 is TGTGCCAGCAGTTACCGCGGACAGGGGGCAGACTATGGCTACACCTTC. The rearrangement joins TRBV6-5 to TRBJ1-2, with 11 nucleotides matching TRBD1. The CDR3 consists of 16 residues. V was pared by 2 bases and J by 3 bases, with 5 bases of the junction left unmatched. Germline V CDR1 and CDR2: MNHEY, SVGAGI.

This clonotype has ten or more counts. This chain links TRBV5-4 with TRBJ2-5; TRBD2 agrees at 13 bases. The germline CDR1 and CDR2 sequences are SGHNT and YYREEE (reference sequence). V shed 5 bases and J 5 bases; nucleotides not matched to a gene: 15. There are 18 residues in the CDR3. CDR3 region: CASRGTSGAKAGFETQYF. CDR3 nucleotides: TGTGCCAGCAGGGGGACTAGCGGGGCCAAGGCCGGTTTCGAGACCCAGTACTTC.

V and J are TRBV11-2 and TRBJ2-1; 9 nucleotides align to TRBD2. In germline, CDR1 is SGHAT, CDR2 FQNNGV. Trimming removed 1 base from V and 3 bases from J; junction bases left unmatched: 4. This CDR3 has 16 residues. In DNA form, the CDR3 reads TGTGCCAGCAGCTTAGGAGCTAGCGGGAACTACAATGAGCAGTTCTTC. This gives the protein CASSLGASGNYNEQFF.

The chain has TRBV20-1 and TRBJ1-1; no reliable D call. This CDR3 is built from 12 residues. Looked up from germline, CDR1 is DFQATT and CDR2 is SNEGSKA (reference sequence). V gave up 0 bases and J gave up 8 bases, with 10 bases separating them. DNA of the CDR3: TGCAGTGCTAGAGACACGGAACTAGAAGCTTTCTTT. Amino acid sequence: CSARDTELEAFF.

This clonotype occurred many times. This chain joins TRBV7-2 and TRBJ2-1, with D uncertain. This CDR3 is 13 amino acids long. The germline CDR1 and CDR2 sequences are SGHTA and FQGNSA. With 2 bases removed from V and 4 bases from J, the gap between germline ends came to 6 bases. DNA of the CDR3: TGTGCCAGCAGCTTACAGTTATACAATGAGCAGTTCTTC. It encodes CASSLQLYNEQFF.

This clonotype came up many times. The chain links TRBV12-3 or TRBV12-4 to TRBJ1-5; 10 bases match TRBD1. The V and J ends lost 8 bases and 7 bases, in that order; junction bases with no gene match: 5. There are 13 residues in the CDR3. The DNA for the CDR3 is TGTGCCAGCCGTACGGGACAGGGGCAGCCCCAGCATTTT. This gives the protein CASRTGQGQPQHF.

J is TRBJ2-7 and V is TRBV20-1; D is unclear. The CDR3 is 12 amino acids. CDR1 is DFQATT and CDR2 is SNEGSKA in the germline V gene (reference sequence). V was clipped by 0 bases and J by 3 bases, with 6 bases between them. CDR3 region: CSAREPGYEQYF. The CDR3 nucleotides read TGCAGTGCTAGAGAGCCAGGCTACGAGCAGTACTTC.

This clonotype showed up just once. This chain joins TRBV24-1 and TRBJ2-2; perhaps TRBD2 as D (5 bases). V lost 9 bases and J 1 base, leaving 8 bases between the germline ends. The CDR3 contains 13 residues. Germline-derived CDR1 and CDR2 are KGHDR and SFDVKD. In DNA form, the CDR3 reads TGTGCCACCGAGCGGCGGAACACCGGGGAGCTGTTTTTT. Its protein product is CATERRNTGELFF.

This clonotype is a singleton in its sample. V and J are TRBV6-5 and TRBJ2-2; tentatively, D is TRBD1 or TRBD2 (6 bases each). Germline V CDR1 and CDR2: MNHEY, SVGAGI. V was pared by 0 bases and J by 7 bases, with 15 bases between. The CDR3 spans 16 residues. The DNA of the CDR3 is TGTGCCAGCAGTTACTCGAATCAGGGGCGGGACGGGGAGCTGTTTTTT. Protein sequence: CASSYSNQGRDGELFF.

The J gene is TRBJ1-4, the V gene TRBV5-1; D uncertain. CDR1 is SGHRS and CDR2 is YFSETQ in the germline V gene. CDR3 size: 15 residues. V lost 0 bases and J lost 2, with 8 bases in between. As DNA, the CDR3 is TGCGCCAGCAGCTTGGTGGCCAGCACTAATGAAAAACTGTTTTTT. Translating it yields CASSLVASTNEKLFF.

The J gene is TRBJ1-2, the V gene TRBV7-2, with 10 bases that match TRBD1. The CDR3 covers 13 residues. Germline loops: CDR1 SGHTA, CDR2 FQGNSA. J was trimmed by 5 bases and V by 6 bases; bases with no gene match: 3. Here the CDR3 DNA reads TGTGCCAGCAGTGGGGACAGGGGATATGGCTACACCTTC. This sequence encodes CASSGDRGYGYTF.

The chain has TRBV3-1 and TRBJ2-5; possibly TRBD2 for D (7 bases). V lost 0 bases, J lost 5 bases, and 13 bases lay in between. The length of the CDR3 is 15 residues. Germline assignment: CDR1 LGHDT and CDR2 YNNKEL (reference sequence). DNA for the CDR3: TGTGCCAGCAGCCAAGATAGACGGGGGGCGGAGACCCAGTACTTC. It is translated as CASSQDRRGAETQYF.

This clonotype was recorded only once. This chain joins TRBV19 and TRBJ1-1; tentative D call: TRBD1 (5 bases). CDR3 length equals 13 residues. Trimming took 5 bases from V and 4 from J, leaving 11 bases between them. Germline V lookup: CDR1 LNHDA, CDR2 SQIVND (reference sequence). The CDR3 DNA reads as TGTGCCAGTAGTGTAGCCGGGGCCACTGAAGCTTTCTTT. This codes for CASSVAGATEAFF.

Comments on this clonotype: Being one base from a much bigger clone, this may be a read error. CDR3 bases: TGTGCCAGCGGCCAGGACAGGGGAAACTATGGCTACACCTTC. This encodes CASGQDRGNYGYTF. The chain has TRBV6-1 and TRBJ1-2; TRBD1 agrees at 9 bases. CDR3 length equals 14 residues. From germline, CDR1 is MNHNS and CDR2 SASEGT. The J segment lost 2 bases and the V segment lost 8 bases, leaving 6 bases of the junction unmatched.

This chain connects TRBV10-3 to TRBJ1-6; a possible D gene is TRBD1 (5 bases). CDR1 and CDR2 (germline): ENHRY, SYGVKD. Trimming left V 0 bases short and J 7 bases short, with 10 bases between. The length of the CDR3 is 15 residues. The CDR3 DNA reads TGTGCCATCAGTGAGTCTGTAGGGGCAAATTCACCCCTCCACTTT. This sequence encodes CAISESVGANSPLHF.

This clonotype has a single count. Its ends do not fully match the called genes, so a read error is possible. This chain links TRBV19 with TRBJ2-7; D is tentatively TRBD1 or TRBD2 (5 bases each). Looked up from germline, CDR1 is LNHDA and CDR2 is SQIVND (reference sequence). This CDR3 spans 13 amino acids. For the CDR3, the DNA is TGTGCCAGTCGTATGAGGGACCTGCGGGAGCAGTACTTC. It codes for CASRMRDLREQYF.

The chain is built from TRBV5-1 and TRBJ1-1; 8 nucleotides agree with TRBD1. This CDR3 contains 15 residues. The V gene end was trimmed by 3 bases and the J gene end by 6 bases; junction bases not matched to a gene: 10. Germline V gene sequence: CDR1 SGHRS, CDR2 YFSETQ. CDR3 loop: CASSSDDRGGAEAFF. In nucleotides, the CDR3 is TGCGCCAGCAGCTCCGATGACAGGGGCGGCGCTGAAGCTTTCTTT. Drawing the rest from reference TRBV5-1 and TRBJ1-1, the complete variable domain is KAGVTQTPRYLIKTRGQQVTLSCSPISGHRSVSWYQQTPGQGLQFLFEYFSETQRNKGNFPGRFSGRQFSNSRSEMNVSTLELGDSALYLCASSSDDRGGAEAFFGQGTRLTVV.

The rearrangement uses TRBV11-2 and TRBJ2-1; 10 bases agree with TRBD2. The germline V gene has CDR1 SGHAT and CDR2 FQNNGV. CDR3 length: 17 residues. The junction had 5 bases not matched to a gene; V was cut back by 2 bases and J by 1 base. CDR3 bases: TGTGCCAGCAGCTTATCCCCGACTAGCGGGTCCTACAATGAGCAGTTCTTC. It yields the protein CASSLSPTSGSYNEQFF.

The chain joins TRBV24-1 to TRBJ2-5; 8 bases are a match to TRBD1. Germline lookup yields CDR1 KGHDR and CDR2 SFDVKD. Losses at the gene ends were 4 bases for V and 3 bases for J; bases not matched to a gene: 15. There are 18 residues in the CDR3. The CDR3 reads CATSEQRDRTYRKETQYF. DNA for the CDR3: TGTGCCACCAGTGAACAACGGGACAGGACCTACAGAAAAGAGACCCAGTACTTC.

This clonotype was seen a handful of times. The rearrangement uses TRBV12-3 or TRBV12-4 and TRBJ2-7, with a weak D call TRBD1 (6 bases). The CDR3 contains 13 residues. Trimming removed 6 bases from V and 1 base from J, with 10 bases in between. Here the CDR3 reads CASRVTGSYEQYF. CDR3 nucleotide sequence: TGTGCCAGCAGGGTGACAGGTTCCTACGAGCAGTACTTC.

In its sample, this clonotype was seen many times. In DNA, the CDR3 is TGTGCCAGTAGTAGGGGGTCGACAGGGGCGTTCACAGATACGCAGTATTTT. Translating it yields CASSRGSTGAFTDTQYF. The chain is built from TRBV19 and TRBJ2-3, with 8 bases that match TRBD1. The trim removed 4 bases at V and 2 bases at J, leaving 11 bases unmatched. The CDR3 runs to 17 residues. The germline gives CDR1 LNHDA, CDR2 SQIVND (reference sequence).